Presented here are 20 T cell receptor beta chains from one specimen sequenced in a study of T-cell memory formation after mild COVID-19. TCRdb recomputed calls from the 5' RACE reads with MiXCR, one row per CDR3 protein. The sample has 450,000 to 700,000 distinct CDR3 sequences; approximately 19% are singletons. The sample was PBMCs or a T cell subset sorted from them (not recorded which). The receptors here all came from an adult woman who had mild COVID-19 (a few samples of this study predate the infection). Cell type and time point are not known.

This clonotype was recorded a few times. The V call is TRBV4-1, the J call TRBJ2-7, with 10 bases lining up with TRBD1. Germline-derived CDR1 and CDR2 are MGHRA and YSYEKL. V shed 3 bases, J shed 2 bases, and the junction held 4 bases outside the gene matches. CDR3 length: 15 amino acids. The DNA of the CDR3 is TGCGCCAGCAGCCAGGGGACAGGGGCCCCCTACGAGCAGTACTTC. This translates into CASSQGTGAPYEQYF.

This clonotype was observed a handful of times. This chain links TRBV9 with TRBJ2-7; 7 nucleotides agree with TRBD2. CDR3 length: 15 amino acids. The germline CDR1 and CDR2 sequences are SGDLS and YYNGEE. Trimming at V came to 4 bases and at J to 2 bases, leaving 9 bases not matched to a gene. CDR3 DNA sequence: TGTGCCAGCAGCCCGGACGGGGGGTCCACCTACGAGCAGTACTTC. This encodes CASSPDGGSTYEQYF. The complete variable domain, with remaining parts taken from reference TRBV9 and TRBJ2-7, reads DSGVTQTPKHLITATGQRVTLRCSPRSGDLSVYWYQQSLDQGLQFLIQYYNGEERAKGNILERFSAQQFPDLHSELNLSSLELGDSALYFCASSPDGGSTYEQYFGPGTRLTVT.

In this sample, this clonotype turned up a few times. The CDR3 is CASSLEFPPYEQYF. CDR3 bases: TGTGCCAGCAGCTTAGAGTTTCCCCCCTACGAGCAGTACTTC. V gene TRBV11-2 combines with J gene TRBJ2-7, with D unclear. V lost 0 bases, J lost 2 bases, and 8 bases lay in between. Per germline, CDR1 SGHAT and CDR2 FQNNGV. The CDR3 is 14 amino acids.

The chain combines TRBV7-9 with TRBJ2-2, with D possibly matching TRBD2 (7 bases). Germline assignment: CDR1 SEHNR and CDR2 FQNEAQ (reference sequence). This CDR3 has 18 amino acids. Between the trimmed V and J ends, which lost 2 bases and 3 bases, there was a span of 19 bases. In nucleotides, the CDR3 is TGTGCCAGCAGCTTATATGGACGTCGGGGGGCGGACACCGGGGAGCTGTTTTTT. It yields the protein CASSLYGRRGADTGELFF.

This clonotype is a singleton in its sample. J is TRBJ1-1 and V is TRBV2, with D unclear. CDR1 and CDR2 from the germline V gene are SNHLY and FYNNEI. The CDR3 is made up of 14 amino acids. Trimming took off 6 bases at V and 6 bases at J, with 17 bases between the two ends. The CDR3 DNA sequence: TGTGCCAGCAGGCCGGGAGCCTCCATGGCTGAAGCTTTCTTT. Protein sequence: CASRPGASMAEAFF.

This clonotype has only a few counts. The J gene is TRBJ2-3, the V gene TRBV24-1, with D possibly called TRBD1 or TRBD2 (5 bases each). CDR1 KGHDR and CDR2 SFDVKD come from the germline V gene. Trimming removed 6 bases at V and 3 bases at J, with 27 bases between. The CDR3 runs 19 residues. CDR3 sequence reads: CATSSTRLRGTFGTDTQYF. CDR3 bases: TGTGCCACCAGTTCTACTCGGCTCCGGGGCACTTTCGGTACAGATACGCAGTATTTT.

This chain's CDR3 is CASSQSDPGGRGYGYTF. The CDR3 nucleotides are TGCGCCAGCAGTCAAAGCGATCCAGGGGGCAGGGGGTATGGCTACACCTTC. The chain combines TRBV23-1 with TRBJ1-2; 8 bases map to TRBD1. TRBV23-1 is flagged as an ORF with uncertain function. With 2 bases clipped from V and 5 bases from J, the junction kept 13 bases outside the gene matches. This CDR3 spans 17 amino acids.

At least ten counts were recorded for this clonotype. The gene calls are TRBV12-3 or TRBV12-4 and TRBJ2-7, with D perhaps being TRBD1 or TRBD2 (5 bases each). The CDR3 runs to 15 residues. Trimming cost V 1 base and J 1 base, with 11 bases left between them. The CDR3 loop reads CASSLVGTGSYEQYF. Here the CDR3 DNA reads TGTGCCAGCAGTTTAGTCGGGACGGGGTCCTACGAGCAGTACTTC.

This clonotype has only a few counts. The chain recombines TRBV5-1 with TRBJ1-2, with 8 bases matching TRBD1. In germline, CDR1 is SGHRS, CDR2 YFSETQ. Trimming took 3 bases from V and 2 from J; bases not matched to a gene: 3. The CDR3 loop spans 14 amino acids. CDR3 DNA sequence: TGCGCCAGCAGCTGGACAGGGACCAACTATGGCTACACCTTC. Translating gives CASSWTGTNYGYTF.

This clonotype was seen a few times. V usage is TRBV9 and J usage is TRBJ2-7; 9 bases align to TRBD1. There are 15 residues in the CDR3. Germline V gene sequence: CDR1 SGDLS, CDR2 YYNGEE. Unmatched junction bases numbered 6, after V lost 3 bases and J lost 2 bases. The CDR3 nucleotides are TGTGCCAGCAGCGCAATGGACAGGGGCGCCTACGAGCAGTACTTC. This translates into CASSAMDRGAYEQYF.

Only a few counts were recorded for this clonotype. The chain is built from TRBV3-1 and TRBJ2-3; possibly TRBD1 or TRBD2 for D (5 bases each). CDR3 length equals 13 residues. V lost 6 bases and J 4 bases, leaving 11 bases between the germline ends. The V gene's germline CDR1 is LGHDT and CDR2 YNNKEL (reference sequence). This CDR3 reads CASRTRGADTQYF. CDR3 nucleotides: TGTGCCAGCAGGACCAGAGGGGCAGATACGCAGTATTTT.

The rearrangement links TRBV4-2 to TRBJ2-1; 7 positions match TRBD1. The CDR3 runs to 14 residues. Germline V gives CDR1 LGHNA, CDR2 YNFKEQ. Germline trimming cut 8 bases from V and 4 bases from J; bases unmatched to any gene: 8. CDR3 in amino acids: CASSDRDEYNEQFF. CDR3 nucleotide sequence: TGTGCCAGCTCTGACAGGGATGAATACAATGAGCAGTTCTTC.

The V and J genes are TRBV18 and TRBJ1-1, with TRBD1 as a possible D gene (6 bases). This CDR3 comprises 14 residues. V was cut by 5 bases and J by 3 bases, with 13 bases left in between. Germline V gene sequence: CDR1 KGHSH, CDR2 LQKENI. In nucleotides, the CDR3 is TGTGCCAGCTCATTACAGGGTCGGGACACTGAAGCTTTCTTT. It encodes CASSLQGRDTEAFF.

J is TRBJ2-7 and V is TRBV18; 7 bases align to TRBD1. The V and J ends lost 1 base and 0 bases, in that order; junction bases with no gene match: 3. Germline assignment: CDR1 KGHSH and CDR2 LQKENI. This CDR3 has 15 residues. This CDR3 is CASSPRDRPSYEQYF. The CDR3 bases are TGTGCCAGCTCACCACGGGACAGACCCTCCTACGAGCAGTACTTC.

The rearrangement links TRBV5-1 to TRBJ1-1; tentative D call: TRBD1 (6 bases). Germline lookup yields CDR1 SGHRS and CDR2 YFSETQ. Trimming removed 3 bases at V and 0 bases at J, with 15 bases between. This CDR3 region has 16 residues. The chain's CDR3 is CASSSDSTKMNTEAFF. The CDR3 DNA reads TGCGCCAGCAGCTCGGACAGCACTAAAATGAACACTGAAGCTTTCTTT.

This clonotype showed up just a few times. In DNA form, the CDR3 reads TGCAGTGCTAGAGGAAGGGGGCGACTGAACACTGAAGCTTTCTTT. This sequence encodes CSARGRGRLNTEAFF. The rearrangement uses TRBV20-1 and TRBJ1-1; 7 bases are shared with TRBD1. V dropped 1 base and J dropped 0; count of bases not matched to a gene: 5. This CDR3 is built from 15 residues. Germline V gene sequence: CDR1 DFQATT, CDR2 SNEGSKA (reference sequence).

This clonotype was found a few times. This chain uses TRBV30 with TRBJ2-7; maybe TRBD2 (6 bases). Germline CDR1 and CDR2: GTSNPN and SVGIG (reference sequence). The V gene lost 4 bases and the J gene lost 0 bases, with 19 bases spanning the gap. This CDR3 spans 16 amino acids. The CDR3 DNA follows: TGTGCCTGGACCGGGACTTTGCCCAGTAGCTCCTACGAGCAGTACTTC. Its protein product is CAWTGTLPSSSYEQYF. Variable domain in full (rest from reference TRBV30 and TRBJ2-7): SQTIHQWPATLVQPVGSPLSLECTVEGTSNPNLYWYRQAAGRGLQLLFYSVGIGQISSEVPQNLSASRPQDRQFILSSKKLLLSDSGFYLCAWTGTLPSSSYEQYFGPGTRLTVT.

This clonotype has more than one count but fewer than ten. The CDR3 region has the DNA TGTGCCAGCAGCTTAAAAAGGACCGAAGGAGAGCAGTACTTC. Its translation is CASSLKRTEGEQYF. This chain joins TRBV7-2 and TRBJ2-7; no clear D. The CDR3 extends over 14 amino acids. Trimming removed 2 bases from V and 7 bases from J, with 15 bases in between. The V gene's germline CDR1 is SGHTA and CDR2 FQGNSA. Looking up the rest from reference TRBV7-2 and TRBJ2-7 gives the full variable domain: GAGVSQSPSNKVTEKGKDVELRCDPISGHTALYWYRQSLGQGLEFLIYFQGNSAPDKSGLPSDRFSAERTGGSVSTLTIQRTQQEDSAVYLCASSLKRTEGEQYFGPGTRLTVT.

This clonotype was observed a handful of times. The rearrangement links TRBV20-1 to TRBJ1-5, with no clear D. The CDR3 contains 13 residues. Germline assignment: CDR1 DFQATT and CDR2 SNEGSKA (reference sequence). V lost 0 bases and J 0 bases, leaving 3 bases between the germline ends. The CDR3 nucleotides are TGCAGTGCTAGAGATATTAGCAATCAGCCCCAGCATTTT. Translation: CSARDISNQPQHF.

This clonotype has at least ten counts. The CDR3 region has the DNA TGTGCCAGCAGCCCACTGACAGGTCGCGATTACGAGCAGTACTTC. It specifies CASSPLTGRDYEQYF. The rearrangement links TRBV7-9 to TRBJ2-7; a possible D gene is TRBD1 (6 bases). This CDR3 comprises 15 residues. The V end was cut by 5 bases, the J end by 4 bases, with 18 bases between. CDR1 and CDR2 (germline): SEHNR, FQNEAQ (reference sequence).